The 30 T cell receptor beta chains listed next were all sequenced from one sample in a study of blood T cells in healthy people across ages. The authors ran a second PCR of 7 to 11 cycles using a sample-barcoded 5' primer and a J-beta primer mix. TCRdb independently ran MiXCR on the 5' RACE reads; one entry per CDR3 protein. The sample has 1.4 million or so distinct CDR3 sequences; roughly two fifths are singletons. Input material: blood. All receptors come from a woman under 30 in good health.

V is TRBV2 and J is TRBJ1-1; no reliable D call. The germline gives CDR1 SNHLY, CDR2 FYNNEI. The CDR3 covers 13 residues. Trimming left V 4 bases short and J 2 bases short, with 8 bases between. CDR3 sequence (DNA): TGTGCCAGCAGTGCTGAGGGAAACACTGAAGCTTTCTTT. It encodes CASSAEGNTEAFF. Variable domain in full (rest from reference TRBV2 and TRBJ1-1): EPEVTQTPSHQVTQMGQEVILRCVPISNHLYFYWYRQILGQKVEFLVSFYNNEISEKSEIFDDQFSVERPDGSNFTLKIRSTKLEDSAMYFCASSAEGNTEAFFGQGTRLTVV.

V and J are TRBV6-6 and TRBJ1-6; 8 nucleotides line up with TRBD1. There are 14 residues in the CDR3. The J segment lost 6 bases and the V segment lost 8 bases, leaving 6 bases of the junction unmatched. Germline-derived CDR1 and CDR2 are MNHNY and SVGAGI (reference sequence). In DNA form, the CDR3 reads TGTGCCAGCGGCAGGGGGCGGGTTAATTCACCCCTCCACTTT. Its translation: CASGRGRVNSPLHF.

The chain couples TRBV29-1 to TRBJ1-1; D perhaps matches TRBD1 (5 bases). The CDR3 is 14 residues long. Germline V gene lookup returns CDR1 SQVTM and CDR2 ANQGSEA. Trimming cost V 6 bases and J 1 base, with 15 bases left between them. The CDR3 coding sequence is TGCAGCGTGGACGAGTGGGGGTCGAACACTGAAGCTTTCTTT. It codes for CSVDEWGSNTEAFF.

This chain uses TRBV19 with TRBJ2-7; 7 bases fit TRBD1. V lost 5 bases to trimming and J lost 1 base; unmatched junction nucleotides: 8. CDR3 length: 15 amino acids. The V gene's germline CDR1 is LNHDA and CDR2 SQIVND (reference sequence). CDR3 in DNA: TGTGCCAGTAGTCAACCGGGACAGAGGTCCTACGAGCAGTACTTC. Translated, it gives CASSQPGQRSYEQYF.

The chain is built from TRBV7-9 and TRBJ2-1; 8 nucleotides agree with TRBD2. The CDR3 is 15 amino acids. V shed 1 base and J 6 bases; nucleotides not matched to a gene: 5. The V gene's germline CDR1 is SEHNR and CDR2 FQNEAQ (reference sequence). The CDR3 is CASSLGREVRNEQFF. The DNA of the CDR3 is TGTGCCAGCAGCTTAGGGCGGGAGGTCCGCAATGAGCAGTTCTTC. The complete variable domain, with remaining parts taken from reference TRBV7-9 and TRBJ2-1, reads DTGVSQNPRHKITKRGQNVTFRCDPISEHNRLYWYRQTLGQGPEFLTYFQNEAQLEKSRLLSDRFSAERPKGSFSTLEIQRTEQGDSAMYLCASSLGREVRNEQFFGPGTRLTVL.

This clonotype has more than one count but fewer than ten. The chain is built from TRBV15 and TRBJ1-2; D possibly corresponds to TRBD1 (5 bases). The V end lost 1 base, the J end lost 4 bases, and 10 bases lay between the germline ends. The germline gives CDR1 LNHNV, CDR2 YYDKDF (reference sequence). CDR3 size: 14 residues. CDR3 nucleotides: TGTGCCACCAGCAGAGTGGTAGGGACCTATGGCTACACCTTC. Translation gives CATSRVVGTYGYTF. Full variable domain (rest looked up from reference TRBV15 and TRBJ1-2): DAMVIQNPRYQVTQFGKPVTLSCSQTLNHNVMYWYQQKSSQAPKLLFHYYDKDFNNEADTPDNFQSRRPNTSFCFLDIRSPGLGDTAMYLCATSRVVGTYGYTFGSGTRLTVV.

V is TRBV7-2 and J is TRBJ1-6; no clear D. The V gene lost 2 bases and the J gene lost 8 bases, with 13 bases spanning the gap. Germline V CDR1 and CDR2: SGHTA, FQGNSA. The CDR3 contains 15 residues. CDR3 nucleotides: TGTGCCAGCAGCTTATGGGGAACCTACGATTCACCCCTCCACTTT. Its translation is CASSLWGTYDSPLHF.

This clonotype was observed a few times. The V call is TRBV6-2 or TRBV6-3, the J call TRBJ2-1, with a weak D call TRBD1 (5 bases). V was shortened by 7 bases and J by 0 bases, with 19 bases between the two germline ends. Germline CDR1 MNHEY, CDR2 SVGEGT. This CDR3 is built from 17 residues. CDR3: CASNSGPADNSYNEQFF. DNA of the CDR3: TGTGCCAGCAACTCGGGCCCGGCGGACAACTCCTACAATGAGCAGTTCTTC.

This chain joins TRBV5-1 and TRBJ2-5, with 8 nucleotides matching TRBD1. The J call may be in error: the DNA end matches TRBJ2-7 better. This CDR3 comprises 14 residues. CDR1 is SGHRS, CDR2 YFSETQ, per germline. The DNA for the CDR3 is TGCGCCAGCAGCCTAGGACAGGGCAAAGGCGAGCAGTACTTC. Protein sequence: CASSLGQGKGEQYF.

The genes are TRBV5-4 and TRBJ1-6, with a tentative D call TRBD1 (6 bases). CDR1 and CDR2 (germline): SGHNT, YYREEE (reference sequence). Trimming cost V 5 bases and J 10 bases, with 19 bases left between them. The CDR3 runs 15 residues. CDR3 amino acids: CASSWEQQGESPLHF. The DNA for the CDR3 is TGTGCCAGCAGTTGGGAACAACAGGGTGAATCACCCCTCCACTTT.

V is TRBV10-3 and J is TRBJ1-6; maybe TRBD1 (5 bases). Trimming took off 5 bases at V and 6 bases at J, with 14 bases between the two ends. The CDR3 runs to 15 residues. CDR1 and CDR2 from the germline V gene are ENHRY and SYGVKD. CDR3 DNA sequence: TGTGCCATCAGTTGGGACGGGGCCCGTAATTCACCCCTCCACTTT. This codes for CAISWDGARNSPLHF.

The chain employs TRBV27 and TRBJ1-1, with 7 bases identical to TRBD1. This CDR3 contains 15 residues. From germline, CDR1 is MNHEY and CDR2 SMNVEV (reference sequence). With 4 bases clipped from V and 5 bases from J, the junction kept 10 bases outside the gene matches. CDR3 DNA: TGTGCCAGCAGTTCGACAGGGAGACGTACGACTGAAGCTTTCTTT. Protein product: CASSSTGRRTTEAFF.

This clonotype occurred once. CDR3 loop: CASSTYRGGNEKLFF. For the CDR3, the DNA is TGTGCCAGCAGTACTTACAGGGGTGGTAATGAAAAACTGTTTTTT. The rearrangement uses TRBV6-5 and TRBJ1-4, with 7 nucleotides matching TRBD1. Germline V lookup: CDR1 MNHEY, CDR2 SVGAGI. V shed 5 bases and J 4 bases; nucleotides not matched to a gene: 7. The CDR3 has 15 amino acids.

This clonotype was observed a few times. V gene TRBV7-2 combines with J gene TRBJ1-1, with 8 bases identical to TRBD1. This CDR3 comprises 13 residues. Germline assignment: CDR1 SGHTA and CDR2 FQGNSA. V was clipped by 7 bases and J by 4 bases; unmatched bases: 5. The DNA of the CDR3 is TGTGCCAGCACTTGGACAGGGTTCACTGAAGCTTTCTTT. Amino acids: CASTWTGFTEAFF.

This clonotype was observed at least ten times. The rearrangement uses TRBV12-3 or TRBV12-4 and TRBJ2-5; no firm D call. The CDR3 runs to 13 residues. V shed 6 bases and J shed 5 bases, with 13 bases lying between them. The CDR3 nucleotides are TGTGCCAGCAGCCCCTTGGTGGTGGAGACCCAGTACTTC. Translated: CASSPLVVETQYF.

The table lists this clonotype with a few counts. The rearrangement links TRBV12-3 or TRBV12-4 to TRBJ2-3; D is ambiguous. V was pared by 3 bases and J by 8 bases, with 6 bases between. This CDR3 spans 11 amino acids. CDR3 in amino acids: CASSFLVTQYF. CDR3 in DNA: TGTGCCAGCAGTTTTCTAGTTACGCAGTATTTT.

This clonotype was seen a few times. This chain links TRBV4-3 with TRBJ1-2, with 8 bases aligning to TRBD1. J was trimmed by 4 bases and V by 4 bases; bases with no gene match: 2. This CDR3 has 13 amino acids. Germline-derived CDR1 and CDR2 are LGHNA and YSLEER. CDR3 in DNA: TGCGCCAGCAGCCGGACAGGGTTCTATGGCTACACCTTC. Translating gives CASSRTGFYGYTF.

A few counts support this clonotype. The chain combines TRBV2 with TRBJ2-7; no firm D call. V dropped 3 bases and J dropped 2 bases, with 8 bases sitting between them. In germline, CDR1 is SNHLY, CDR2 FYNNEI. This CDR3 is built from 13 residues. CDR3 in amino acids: CASSEWVAYEQYF. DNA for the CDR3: TGTGCCAGCAGTGAGTGGGTTGCCTACGAGCAGTACTTC.

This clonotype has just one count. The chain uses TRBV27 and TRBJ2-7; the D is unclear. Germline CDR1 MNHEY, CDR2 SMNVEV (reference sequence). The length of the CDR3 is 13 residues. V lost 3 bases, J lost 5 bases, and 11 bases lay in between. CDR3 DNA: TGTGCCAGCAGTTTCCGGGTTCCCCACGAGCAGTACTTC. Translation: CASSFRVPHEQYF.

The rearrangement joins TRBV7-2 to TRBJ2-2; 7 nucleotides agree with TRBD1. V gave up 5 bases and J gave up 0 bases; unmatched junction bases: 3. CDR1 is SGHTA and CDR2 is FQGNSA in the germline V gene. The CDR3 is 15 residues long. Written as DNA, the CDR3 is TGTGCCAGCAGCCCGACAGGGACGAACACCGGGGAGCTGTTTTTT. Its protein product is CASSPTGTNTGELFF. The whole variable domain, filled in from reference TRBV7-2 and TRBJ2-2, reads GAGVSQSPSNKVTEKGKDVELRCDPISGHTALYWYRQSLGQGLEFLIYFQGNSAPDKSGLPSDRFSAERTGGSVSTLTIQRTQQEDSAVYLCASSPTGTNTGELFFGEGSRLTVL.

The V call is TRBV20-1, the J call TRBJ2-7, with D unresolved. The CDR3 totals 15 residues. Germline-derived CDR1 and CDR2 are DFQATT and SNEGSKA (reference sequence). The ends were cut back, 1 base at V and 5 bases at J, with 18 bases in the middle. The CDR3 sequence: CSARGKGRIGHEQYF. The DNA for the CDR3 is TGCAGTGCTAGAGGAAAGGGTAGGATAGGCCACGAGCAGTACTTC.

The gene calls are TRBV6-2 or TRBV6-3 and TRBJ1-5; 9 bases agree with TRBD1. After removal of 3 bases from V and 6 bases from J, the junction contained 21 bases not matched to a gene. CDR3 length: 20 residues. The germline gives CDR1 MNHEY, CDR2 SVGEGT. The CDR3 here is CASSYPFVPGQGTRAQPQHF. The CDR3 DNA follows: TGTGCCAGCAGTTATCCATTCGTCCCGGGACAGGGAACGAGGGCTCAGCCCCAGCATTTT.

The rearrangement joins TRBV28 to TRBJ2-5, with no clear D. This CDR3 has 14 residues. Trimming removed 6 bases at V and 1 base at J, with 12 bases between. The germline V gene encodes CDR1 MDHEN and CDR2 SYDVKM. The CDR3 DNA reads TGTGCCAGCAGCGAGCAACAGAGCCAAGAGACCCAGTACTTC. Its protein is CASSEQQSQETQYF. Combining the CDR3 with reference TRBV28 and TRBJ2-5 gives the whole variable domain DVKVTQSSRYLVKRTGEKVFLECVQDMDHENMFWYRQDPGLGLRLIYFSYDVKMKEKGDIPEGYSVSREKKERFSLILESASTNQTSMYLCASSEQQSQETQYFGPGTRLLVL.

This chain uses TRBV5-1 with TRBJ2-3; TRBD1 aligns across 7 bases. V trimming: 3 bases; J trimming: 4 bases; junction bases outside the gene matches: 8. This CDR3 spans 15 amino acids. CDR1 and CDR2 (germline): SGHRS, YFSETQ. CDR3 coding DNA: TGCGCCAGCAGCTGGAGGCAGGGGGAAGCAGATACGCAGTATTTT. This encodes CASSWRQGEADTQYF. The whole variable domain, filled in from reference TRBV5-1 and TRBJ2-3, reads KAGVTQTPRYLIKTRGQQVTLSCSPISGHRSVSWYQQTPGQGLQFLFEYFSETQRNKGNFPGRFSGRQFSNSRSEMNVSTLELGDSALYLCASSWRQGEADTQYFGPGTRLTVL.

The CDR3 sequence: CASSSAAGGGSNQPQHF. CDR3 sequence (DNA): TGTGCCAGCAGTTCAGCCGCAGGGGGCGGGAGCAATCAGCCCCAGCATTTT. The V call is TRBV6-5, the J call TRBJ1-5; 8 bases are shared with TRBD1. V was clipped by 4 bases and J by 1 base; unmatched bases: 9. This CDR3 has 17 amino acids. The germline CDR1 and CDR2 sequences are MNHEY and SVGAGI.

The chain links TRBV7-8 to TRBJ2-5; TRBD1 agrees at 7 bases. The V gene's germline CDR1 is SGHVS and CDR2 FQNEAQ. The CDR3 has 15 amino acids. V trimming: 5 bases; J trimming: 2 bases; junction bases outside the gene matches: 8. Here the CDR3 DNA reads TGTGCCAGCAGCAGAAACAGGGGATGGCAAGAGACCCAGTACTTC. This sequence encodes CASSRNRGWQETQYF.

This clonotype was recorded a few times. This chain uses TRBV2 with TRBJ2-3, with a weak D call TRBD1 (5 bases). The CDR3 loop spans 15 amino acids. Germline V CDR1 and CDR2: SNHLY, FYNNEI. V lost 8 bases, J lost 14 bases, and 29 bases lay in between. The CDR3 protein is CASSPGPGATPLGYF. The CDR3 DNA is TGTGCCAGCTCCCCAGGGCCGGGCGCAACCCCCCTCGGGTATTTT.

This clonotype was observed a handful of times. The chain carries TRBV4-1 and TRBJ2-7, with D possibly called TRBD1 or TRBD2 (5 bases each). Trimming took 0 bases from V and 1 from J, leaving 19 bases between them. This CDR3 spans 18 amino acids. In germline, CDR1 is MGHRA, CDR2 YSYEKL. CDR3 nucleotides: TGCGCCAGCAGCCAAGATGGAAGGTTAGGGACGGGTTCCTACGAGCAGTACTTC. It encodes CASSQDGRLGTGSYEQYF.

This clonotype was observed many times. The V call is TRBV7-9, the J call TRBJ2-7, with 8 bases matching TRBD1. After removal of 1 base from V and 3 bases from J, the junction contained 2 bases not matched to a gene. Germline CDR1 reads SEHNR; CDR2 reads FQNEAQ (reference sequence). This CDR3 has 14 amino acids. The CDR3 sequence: CASSLGTGYYEQYF. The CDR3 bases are TGTGCCAGCAGCTTAGGGACAGGGTACTACGAGCAGTACTTC.

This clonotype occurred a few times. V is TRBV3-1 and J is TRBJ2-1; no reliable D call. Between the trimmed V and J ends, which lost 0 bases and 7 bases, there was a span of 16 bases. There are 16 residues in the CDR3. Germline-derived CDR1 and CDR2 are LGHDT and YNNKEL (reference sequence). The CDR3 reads CASSQDLGRKANEQFF. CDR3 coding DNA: TGTGCCAGCAGCCAAGATTTGGGCAGAAAGGCAAATGAGCAGTTCTTC.